These 31 T cell receptor beta chains came from one sample sequenced in a study of cytomegalovirus exposure and HLA in healthy donors. Vbeta (60) and Jbeta (13) primers were used in the PCR. Measured with immunoSEQ multiplex PCR; TCRdb has only the in-frame clones, and not every one. The repertoire holds some 62,000 clones, with around 87% as singletons. Sequenced: PBMCs. The source is a man younger than 30 in good health and CMV-seronegative.

This CDR3 reads CAISESRSGTGELFF. CDR3 DNA: TGTGCCATCAGTGAGTCGAGGTCTGGAACCGGGGAGCTGTTTTTT. V gene TRBV10-3 combines with J gene TRBJ2-2; no reliable D call. Germline CDR1 ENHRY, CDR2 SYGVKD. CDR3 length: 15 residues. The V gene lost 0 bases and the J gene lost 5 bases, with 10 bases spanning the gap.

The V gene is TRBV11-2, the J gene TRBJ1-1; 7 nucleotides agree with TRBD1. The CDR3 runs 14 residues. J lost 1 base, V lost 4 bases, and 3 bases had no gene match. The V gene's germline CDR1 is SGHAT and CDR2 FQNNGV. The CDR3 reads CASSSGQSNTEAFF. The CDR3 bases are TGTGCCAGCAGCTCGGGACAGTCGAACACTGAAGCTTTCTTT.

The chain joins TRBV7-2 to TRBJ1-1, with D unclear. The V gene's germline CDR1 is SGHTA and CDR2 FQGNSA. The CDR3 is made up of 13 amino acids. The V and J ends lost 2 bases and 1 base respectively, with 5 bases between them. The DNA for the CDR3 is TGTGCCAGCAGCTTATACAGGAACACTGAAGCTTTCTTT. Translation gives CASSLYRNTEAFF. Looking up the rest from reference TRBV7-2 and TRBJ1-1 gives the full variable domain: GAGVSQSPSNKVTEKGKDVELRCDPISGHTALYWYRQSLGQGLEFLIYFQGNSAPDKSGLPSDRFSAERTGGSVSTLTIQRTQQEDSAVYLCASSLYRNTEAFFGQGTRLTVV.

The V and J genes are TRBV10-3 and TRBJ1-4; 9 bases align to TRBD1. J was trimmed by 8 bases and V by 4 bases; bases with no gene match: 5. The CDR3 consists of 14 residues. The germline CDR1 and CDR2 sequences are ENHRY and SYGVKD. Here the CDR3 DNA reads TGTGCCATCAGTGGGGGGACAGGGCGCGAAAAACTGTTTTTT. It encodes CAISGGTGREKLFF.

This chain's CDR3 is CASSLQGPPNNEQFF. For the CDR3, the DNA is TGCGCCAGCAGCTTGCAGGGGCCGCCAAACAATGAGCAGTTCTTC. The chain recombines TRBV5-1 with TRBJ2-1; D perhaps matches TRBD1 (6 bases). V was trimmed by 1 base and J by 5 bases, leaving 13 bases between them. Germline values: CDR1 SGHRS, CDR2 YFSETQ. This CDR3 comprises 15 residues. The full variable domain, with the rest looked up from reference TRBV5-1 and TRBJ2-1, is KAGVTQTPRYLIKTRGQQVTLSCSPISGHRSVSWYQQTPGQGLQFLFEYFSETQRNKGNFPGRFSGRQFSNSRSEMNVSTLELGDSALYLCASSLQGPPNNEQFFGPGTRLTVL.

The rearrangement uses TRBV7-3 and TRBJ2-7; 9 bases fit TRBD1. CDR1 and CDR2 (germline): SGHTA, FQGTGA. The CDR3 runs 13 residues. The junction had 1 base not matched to a gene; V was cut back by 3 bases and J by 4 bases. As DNA, the CDR3 is TGTGCCAGCAGCTTGGGGACAGGGTACGAGCAGTACTTC. Translation gives CASSLGTGYEQYF.

In its sample, this clone was seen once. The chain uses TRBV29-1 and TRBJ1-1; 11 bases are shared with TRBD1. Germline values: CDR1 SQVTM, CDR2 ANQGSEA. J was trimmed by 7 bases and V by 6 bases; bases with no gene match: 7. The CDR3 totals 13 residues. The CDR3 here is CSVGGTGGGEAFF. The CDR3 nucleotides read TGCAGCGTGGGCGGGACAGGGGGGGGTGAAGCTTTCTTT.

This chain joins TRBV4-1 and TRBJ1-2; a possible D gene is TRBD1 (5 bases). There are 14 residues in the CDR3. CDR1 and CDR2 (germline): MGHRA, YSYEKL. The ends were cut back, 0 bases at V and 11 bases at J, with 16 bases in the middle. Here the CDR3 DNA reads TGCGCCAGCAGCCAAGATCCTCGCGGGGGTGTGTACACCTTC. Translating it yields CASSQDPRGGVYTF.

The chain couples TRBV6-6 to TRBJ1-1; no firm D call. With 5 bases removed from V and 8 bases from J, the gap between germline ends came to 15 bases. The CDR3 contains 13 residues. The germline V gene has CDR1 MNHNY and CDR2 SVGAGI (reference sequence). The CDR3 region has the DNA TGTGCCAGCAGTCGAGACTCCCGGAACGAAGCTTTCTTT. Its translation: CASSRDSRNEAFF.

The CDR3 region is CASSLSGPRGEQFF. The DNA of the CDR3 is TGTGCCAGCAGCCTTAGCGGACCTAGGGGTGAGCAGTTCTTC. V gene TRBV11-2 combines with J gene TRBJ2-1; perhaps TRBD2 as D (6 bases). V lost 5 bases and J 9 bases, leaving 17 bases between the germline ends. This CDR3 is 14 amino acids long. Germline V gene sequence: CDR1 SGHAT, CDR2 FQNNGV. The full variable domain, completed using reference TRBV11-2 and TRBJ2-1, is EAGVAQSPRYKIIEKRQSVAFWCNPISGHATLYWYQQILGQGPKLLIQFQNNGVVDDSQLPKDRFSAERLKGVDSTLKIQPAKLEDSAVYLCASSLSGPRGEQFFGPGTRLTVL.

The V gene is TRBV23-1, the J gene TRBJ1-2; 7 nucleotides line up with TRBD1. TRBV23-1 is flagged as an ORF with uncertain function. Germline trimming cut 9 bases from V and 6 bases from J; bases unmatched to any gene: 4. This CDR3 is built from 11 residues. In nucleotides, the CDR3 is TGCGCCAGAAAGGGGGCTGATGGCTACACCTTC. This translates into CARKGADGYTF.

CDR3 region: CASSPQNTEAFF. CDR3 nucleotides: TGTGCCAGCAGCCCACAAAACACTGAAGCTTTCTTT. The gene calls are TRBV6-5 and TRBJ1-1, with D hard to call. The germline V gene encodes CDR1 MNHEY and CDR2 SVGAGI. The V and J ends lost 6 bases and 2 bases respectively, with 7 bases between them. The CDR3 contains 12 residues.

The chain combines TRBV27 with TRBJ1-1, with D hard to call. The CDR3 loop spans 11 amino acids. With 3 bases removed from V and 7 bases from J, the gap between germline ends came to 6 bases. Germline CDR1 reads MNHEY; CDR2 reads SMNVEV (reference sequence). The CDR3 loop is CASSFGVEAFF. CDR3 sequence (DNA): TGTGCCAGCAGTTTCGGGGTTGAAGCTTTCTTT.

This clone was picked up one time. This chain uses TRBV6-1 with TRBJ1-4; D is unresolved. V lost 4 bases and J 8 bases, leaving 8 bases between the germline ends. The CDR3 runs 12 residues. Per germline, CDR1 MNHNS and CDR2 SASEGT. CDR3 amino acids: CASSVKLEKLFF. CDR3 nucleotide sequence: TGTGCCAGCAGTGTGAAGCTCGAAAAACTGTTTTTT.

The chain couples TRBV2 to TRBJ1-4; 7 bases line up with TRBD1. Germline values: CDR1 SNHLY, CDR2 FYNNEI. The CDR3 runs to 16 residues. The ends lost 1 base at V and 10 bases at J; junction bases unmatched: 12. This CDR3 reads CASSEVRAGAGGKLFF. DNA for the CDR3: TGTGCCAGCAGTGAAGTTAGAGCCGGGGCAGGGGGAAAACTGTTTTTT.

The V call is TRBV4-1, the J call TRBJ1-6; 7 bases are a match to TRBD1. This CDR3 region has 17 residues. V gave up 2 bases and J gave up 4 bases; unmatched junction bases: 8. CDR1 is MGHRA and CDR2 is YSYEKL in the germline V gene. DNA of the CDR3: TGCGCCAGCAGCCAAACAACAGGGACAGATTATAATTCACCCCTCCACTTT. Translation gives CASSQTTGTDYNSPLHF.

The V gene is TRBV28, the J gene TRBJ1-2; TRBD1 agrees at 7 bases. This CDR3 is 13 amino acids long. Trimming at V came to 1 base and at J to 9 bases, leaving 5 bases not matched to a gene. Germline assignment: CDR1 MDHEN and CDR2 SYDVKM. As DNA, the CDR3 is TGTGCCAGCAGTTTATTAAGGGGGCAACGCTACACCTTC. Translating gives CASSLLRGQRYTF.

This sequence joins TRBV4-1 and TRBJ2-2; 9 bases match TRBD2. This CDR3 is 18 amino acids long. With V trimmed by 2 bases and J by 3 bases, 10 bases remained unmatched. Germline V gives CDR1 MGHRA, CDR2 YSYEKL. In DNA, the CDR3 is TGCGCCAGCAGCCAATCGGAGCGGCGGGGGGGCGACACCGGGGAGCTGTTTTTT. It specifies CASSQSERRGGDTGELFF.

The chain joins TRBV28 to TRBJ1-1, with TRBD1 identical over 8 bases. The CDR3 spans 15 residues. J was trimmed by 1 base and V by 8 bases; bases with no gene match: 9. In germline, CDR1 is MDHEN, CDR2 SYDVKM. This CDR3 is CASGVPGQENTEAFF. DNA of the CDR3: TGTGCCAGCGGGGTCCCGGGACAGGAGAACACTGAAGCTTTCTTT. The variable domain in full, with the rest retrieved from reference TRBV28 and TRBJ1-1, is DVKVTQSSRYLVKRTGEKVFLECVQDMDHENMFWYRQDPGLGLRLIYFSYDVKMKEKGDIPEGYSVSREKKERFSLILESASTNQTSMYLCASGVPGQENTEAFFGQGTRLTVV.

V and J are TRBV27 and TRBJ2-7; 8 nucleotides agree with TRBD2. V was pared by 3 bases and J by 0 bases, with 1 base of the junction left unmatched. The CDR3 runs to 14 residues. Germline loops: CDR1 MNHEY, CDR2 SMNVEV (reference sequence). In DNA form, the CDR3 reads TGTGCCAGCAGTTTTGGGACTAGCTCCTACGAGCAGTACTTC. Translated: CASSFGTSSYEQYF.

The chain employs TRBV29-1 and TRBJ2-1; perhaps TRBD2 as D (5 bases). V dropped 4 bases and J dropped 0 bases, with 10 bases sitting between them. The CDR3 sequence is 14 residues long. CDR1 and CDR2 (germline): SQVTM, ANQGSEA. The CDR3 is CSVVEGSSYNEQFF. In DNA, the CDR3 is TGCAGCGTTGTTGAAGGGAGCTCCTACAATGAGCAGTTCTTC.

V is TRBV30 and J is TRBJ1-5; D gene ambiguous. Germline-derived CDR1 and CDR2 are GTSNPN and SVGIG (reference sequence). The CDR3 has 14 residues. V gave up 0 bases and J gave up 6 bases, with 12 bases separating them. The CDR3 here is CAWSVPGAPQPQHF. The CDR3 region has the DNA TGTGCCTGGAGTGTACCGGGAGCACCTCAGCCCCAGCATTTT.

The chain recombines TRBV5-6 with TRBJ2-1; D is perhaps TRBD2 (6 bases). The CDR3 spans 14 residues. V was shortened by 6 bases and J by 1 base, with 11 bases between the two germline ends. The germline V gene has CDR1 SGHDT and CDR2 YYEEEE. CDR3: CASTRDSSYNEQFF. The CDR3 DNA reads TGTGCCAGCACCCGGGACTCTTCCTACAATGAGCAGTTCTTC.

The chain is built from TRBV2 and TRBJ2-7; 8 nucleotides align to TRBD1. The CDR3 length is 15 residues. Germline lookup yields CDR1 SNHLY and CDR2 FYNNEI. V was clipped by 5 bases and J by 4 bases; unmatched bases: 10. CDR3 sequence reads: CASSLDRAVGYEQYF. For the CDR3, the DNA is TGTGCCAGCAGTCTGGACAGGGCCGTCGGGTACGAGCAGTACTTC.

V usage is TRBV9 and J usage is TRBJ2-1; 8 nucleotides line up with TRBD2. Germline assignment: CDR1 SGDLS and CDR2 YYNGEE. The CDR3 runs to 15 residues. V was pared by 3 bases and J by 4 bases, with 6 bases of the junction left unmatched. The CDR3 nucleotides are TGTGCCAGCAGCGCCGGGGGGGCGGGATACAATGAGCAGTTCTTC. Translating gives CASSAGGAGYNEQFF.

The V and J genes are TRBV6-5 and TRBJ2-1, with 7 nucleotides matching TRBD1. The germline gives CDR1 MNHEY, CDR2 SVGAGI. The junction had 6 bases not matched to a gene; V was cut back by 4 bases and J by 3 bases. This CDR3 has 15 residues. CDR3 nucleotides: TGTGCCAGCAGTTCGGGACAGAGGGTCTACAATGAGCAGTTCTTC. Its protein product is CASSSGQRVYNEQFF.

V usage is TRBV30 and J usage is TRBJ2-1; D remains unclear. The V end was cut by 0 bases, the J end by 6 bases, with 9 bases between. This CDR3 has 13 residues. CDR1 GTSNPN and CDR2 SVGIG come from the germline V gene (reference sequence). CDR3 sequence: CAWSVHPLNEQFF. The CDR3 region has the DNA TGTGCCTGGAGTGTACATCCTCTCAATGAGCAGTTCTTC.

This clone was seen only once. The V and J genes are TRBV28 and TRBJ1-5; D uncertain. Germline CDR1 is MDHEN and CDR2 is SYDVKM. There are 12 residues in the CDR3. Trimming left V 10 bases short and J 2 bases short, with 9 bases between. The CDR3 region is CAIKRGNQPQHF. CDR3 nucleotides: TGTGCCATCAAGAGGGGCAATCAGCCCCAGCATTTT.

J is TRBJ2-3 and V is TRBV10-3; 12 nucleotides agree with TRBD2. Germline V gene data show CDR1 as ENHRY and CDR2 as SYGVKD. With 5 bases clipped from V and 3 bases from J, the junction kept 12 bases outside the gene matches. CDR3 length: 18 residues. CDR3 DNA sequence: TGTGCCATCAGTAGGACTAGCGGGGCCCCCATTGGGACAGATACGCAGTATTTT. Translation gives CAISRTSGAPIGTDTQYF.

J is TRBJ2-1 and V is TRBV29-1, with D perhaps matching TRBD2 (6 bases). Trimming removed 6 bases at V and 3 bases at J, with 15 bases between. The CDR3 has 14 amino acids. Germline V lookup: CDR1 SQVTM, CDR2 ANQGSEA. The CDR3 reads CSVSSGTHYNEQFF. The CDR3, as DNA: TGCAGCGTCTCTTCCGGGACTCACTACAATGAGCAGTTCTTC.

This clone was seen once. The rearrangement uses TRBV6-1 and TRBJ2-7; maybe TRBD2 (6 bases). Germline CDR1 is MNHNS and CDR2 is SASEGT. V was cut by 11 bases and J by 6 bases, with 8 bases left in between. CDR3 length: 9 residues. CDR3 bases: TGTGCCGCGGGGCGCGAGCAGTACTTC. Translated: CAAGREQYF.